This T cell receptor beta chain was captured by sequencing in a study of control samples from healthy donors and cancer patients. Profiled with immunoSEQ multiplex PCR; TCRdb holds only in-frame clones, not every one. Here the sample spans approximately 88,000 clones, 90% to 95% being singletons. The CDR3 contains 18 residues. Unmatched junction bases numbered 12, after V lost 6 bases and J lost 0 bases. Looked up from germline, CDR1 is SGHNT and CDR2 is YENEEA. The TCR originated in a woman in her 30s in good health. The chain joins TRBV11-3 to TRBJ2-1, with 9 bases lining up with TRBD1. Input material: blood. The CDR3 nucleotides read TGTGCCAGCAGTCATGGACGGACAGGGGAAAGCTCCTACAATGAGCAGTTCTTC. Protein product: CASSHGRTGESSYNEQFF.